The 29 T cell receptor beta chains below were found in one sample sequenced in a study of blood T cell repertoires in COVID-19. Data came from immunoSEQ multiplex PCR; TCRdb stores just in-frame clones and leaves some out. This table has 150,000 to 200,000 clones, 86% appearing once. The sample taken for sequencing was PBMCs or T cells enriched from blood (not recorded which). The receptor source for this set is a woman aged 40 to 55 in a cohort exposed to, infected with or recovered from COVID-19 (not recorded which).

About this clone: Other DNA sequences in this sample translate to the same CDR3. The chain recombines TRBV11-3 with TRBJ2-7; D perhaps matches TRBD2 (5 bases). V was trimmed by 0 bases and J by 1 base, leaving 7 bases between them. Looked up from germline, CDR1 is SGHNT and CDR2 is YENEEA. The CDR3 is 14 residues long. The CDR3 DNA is TGTGCCAGCAGCTTAGATACGGGATCCTACGAGCAGTACTTC. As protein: CASSLDTGSYEQYF.

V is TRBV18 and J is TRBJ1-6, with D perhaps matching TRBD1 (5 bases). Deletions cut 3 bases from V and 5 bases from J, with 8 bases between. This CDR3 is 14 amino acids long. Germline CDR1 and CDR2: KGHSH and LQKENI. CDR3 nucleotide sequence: TGTGCCAGCTCACCGGGGCGAGATAATTCACCCCTCCACTTT. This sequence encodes CASSPGRDNSPLHF.

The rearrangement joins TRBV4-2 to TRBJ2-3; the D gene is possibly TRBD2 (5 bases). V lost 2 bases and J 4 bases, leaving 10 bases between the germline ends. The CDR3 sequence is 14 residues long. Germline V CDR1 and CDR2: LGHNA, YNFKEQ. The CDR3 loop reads CASSQSGGADTQYF. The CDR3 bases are TGTGCCAGCAGCCAAAGCGGTGGTGCAGATACGCAGTATTTT.

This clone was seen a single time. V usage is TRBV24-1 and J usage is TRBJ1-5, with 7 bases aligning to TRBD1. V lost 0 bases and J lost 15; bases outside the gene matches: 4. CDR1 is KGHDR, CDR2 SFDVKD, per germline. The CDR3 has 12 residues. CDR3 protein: CATSDLKGAAHF. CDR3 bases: TGTGCCACCAGTGATTTGAAGGGGGCGGCGCATTTT.

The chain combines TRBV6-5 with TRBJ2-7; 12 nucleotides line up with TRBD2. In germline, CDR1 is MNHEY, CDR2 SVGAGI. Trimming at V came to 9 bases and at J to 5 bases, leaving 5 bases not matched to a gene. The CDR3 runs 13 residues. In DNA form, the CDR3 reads TGTGCCAGTCTAGCGGGGGGGTGGAACGAGCAGTACTTC. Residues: CASLAGGWNEQYF.

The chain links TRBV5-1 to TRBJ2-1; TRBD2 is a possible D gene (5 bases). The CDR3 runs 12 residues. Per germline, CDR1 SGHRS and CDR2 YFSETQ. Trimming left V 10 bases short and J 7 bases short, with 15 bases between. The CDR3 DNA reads TGCGCCTCGTCGCTAGCTGGTAATGAGCAGTTCTTC. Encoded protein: CASSLAGNEQFF.

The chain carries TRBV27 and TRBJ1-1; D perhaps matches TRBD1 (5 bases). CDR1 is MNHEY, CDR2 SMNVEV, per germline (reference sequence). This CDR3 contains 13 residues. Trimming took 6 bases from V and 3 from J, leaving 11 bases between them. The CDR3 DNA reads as TGTGCCAGCAGCGGGACTCGGGACACTGAAGCTTTCTTT. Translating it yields CASSGTRDTEAFF.

CDR3 protein: CASSYYSGANVLTF. The CDR3 region has the DNA TGTGCCAGCAGCTACTACTCTGGGGCCAACGTCCTGACTTTC. This chain uses TRBV11-2 with TRBJ2-6; D remains unclear. V dropped 4 bases and J dropped 0 bases, with 4 bases sitting between them. Germline V lookup: CDR1 SGHAT, CDR2 FQNNGV. This CDR3 contains 14 residues.

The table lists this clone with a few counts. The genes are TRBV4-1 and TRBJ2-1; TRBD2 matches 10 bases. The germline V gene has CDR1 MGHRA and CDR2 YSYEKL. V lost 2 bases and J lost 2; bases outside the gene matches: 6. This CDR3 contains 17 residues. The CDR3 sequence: CASSQKTLAGAYNEQFF. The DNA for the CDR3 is TGCGCCAGCAGCCAAAAAACCCTAGCGGGGGCCTACAATGAGCAGTTCTTC.

CDR3 amino acids: CASSPVRGPTEAFF. CDR3 bases: TGTGCCAGCAGTCCAGTCAGGGGGCCCACTGAAGCTTTCTTT. The chain couples TRBV28 to TRBJ1-1, with 8 positions matching TRBD1. Trimming removed 5 bases from V and 4 bases from J; junction bases left unmatched: 6. The germline V gene has CDR1 MDHEN and CDR2 SYDVKM. This CDR3 comprises 14 residues.

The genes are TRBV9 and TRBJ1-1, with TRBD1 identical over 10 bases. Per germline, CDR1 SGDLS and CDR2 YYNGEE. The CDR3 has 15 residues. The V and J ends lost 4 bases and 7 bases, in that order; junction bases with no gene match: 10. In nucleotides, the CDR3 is TGTGCCAGCAGCAAGGGGACAGGGGCTGGCGGTGAAGCTTTCTTT. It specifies CASSKGTGAGGEAFF.

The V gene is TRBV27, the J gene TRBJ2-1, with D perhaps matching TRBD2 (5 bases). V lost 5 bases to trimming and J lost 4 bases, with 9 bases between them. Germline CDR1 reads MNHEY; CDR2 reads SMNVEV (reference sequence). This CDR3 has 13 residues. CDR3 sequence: CASSLGGYNEQFF. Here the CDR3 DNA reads TGTGCCAGCAGTCTAGGCGGGTACAATGAGCAGTTCTTC.

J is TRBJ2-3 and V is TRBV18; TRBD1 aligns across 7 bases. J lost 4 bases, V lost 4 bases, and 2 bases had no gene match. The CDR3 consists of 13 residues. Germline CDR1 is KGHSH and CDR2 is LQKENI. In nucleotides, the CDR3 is TGTGCCAGCTCACTAGGGGGCTCAGATACGCAGTATTTT. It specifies CASSLGGSDTQYF.

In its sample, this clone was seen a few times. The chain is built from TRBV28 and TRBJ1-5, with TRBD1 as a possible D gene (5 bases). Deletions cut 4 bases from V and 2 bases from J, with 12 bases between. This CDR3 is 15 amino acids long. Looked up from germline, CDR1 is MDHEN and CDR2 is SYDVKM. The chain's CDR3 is CASSSRERGNQPQHF. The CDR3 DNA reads TGTGCCAGCAGTTCCAGGGAAAGGGGCAATCAGCCCCAGCATTTT.

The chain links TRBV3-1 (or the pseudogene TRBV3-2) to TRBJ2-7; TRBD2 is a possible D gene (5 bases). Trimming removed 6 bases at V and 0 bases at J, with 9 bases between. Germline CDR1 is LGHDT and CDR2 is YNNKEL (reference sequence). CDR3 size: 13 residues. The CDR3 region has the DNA TGTGCCAGCAGGTCTGGGAGCTCCTACGAGCAGTACTTC. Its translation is CASRSGSSYEQYF.

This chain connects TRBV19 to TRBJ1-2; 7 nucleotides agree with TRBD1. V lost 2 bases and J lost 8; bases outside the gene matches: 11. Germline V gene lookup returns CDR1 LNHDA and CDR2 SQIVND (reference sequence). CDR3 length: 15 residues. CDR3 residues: CASSILGTAPWGYTF. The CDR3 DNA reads TGTGCCAGTAGTATATTGGGGACAGCCCCATGGGGCTACACCTTC.

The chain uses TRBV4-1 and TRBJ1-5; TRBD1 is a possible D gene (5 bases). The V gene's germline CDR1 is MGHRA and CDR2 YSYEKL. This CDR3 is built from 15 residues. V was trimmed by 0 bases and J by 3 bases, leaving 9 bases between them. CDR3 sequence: CASSQEGVNNQPQHF. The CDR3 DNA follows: TGCGCCAGCAGCCAAGAAGGGGTGAACAATCAGCCCCAGCATTTT.

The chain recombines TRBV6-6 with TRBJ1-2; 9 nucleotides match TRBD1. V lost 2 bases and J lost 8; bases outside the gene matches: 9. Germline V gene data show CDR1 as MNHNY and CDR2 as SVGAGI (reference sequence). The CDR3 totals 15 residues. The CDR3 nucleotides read TGTGCCAGCAGTTACAACGAAGGACAGGGGTCGGGCTACACCTTC. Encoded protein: CASSYNEGQGSGYTF.

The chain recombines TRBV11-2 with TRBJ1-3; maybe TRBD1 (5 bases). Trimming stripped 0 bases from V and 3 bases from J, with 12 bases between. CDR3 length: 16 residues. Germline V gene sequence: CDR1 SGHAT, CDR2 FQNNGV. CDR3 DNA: TGTGCCAGCAGCTTAGAGCCCTCAGGGCTTGGAAACACCATATATTTT. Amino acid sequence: CASSLEPSGLGNTIYF.

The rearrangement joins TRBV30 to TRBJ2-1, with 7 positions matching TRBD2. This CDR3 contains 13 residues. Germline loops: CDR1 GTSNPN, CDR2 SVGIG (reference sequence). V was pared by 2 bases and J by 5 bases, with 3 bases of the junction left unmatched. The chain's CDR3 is CAWSPGTNNEQFF. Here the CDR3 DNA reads TGTGCCTGGAGTCCCGGGACTAACAATGAGCAGTTCTTC.

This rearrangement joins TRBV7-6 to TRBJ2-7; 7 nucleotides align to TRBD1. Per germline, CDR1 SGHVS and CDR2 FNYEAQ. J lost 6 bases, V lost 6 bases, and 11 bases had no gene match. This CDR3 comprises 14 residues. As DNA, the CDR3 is TGTGCCAGCAGTCCAACCTTGGACAGGACCGAGCAGTACTTC. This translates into CASSPTLDRTEQYF.

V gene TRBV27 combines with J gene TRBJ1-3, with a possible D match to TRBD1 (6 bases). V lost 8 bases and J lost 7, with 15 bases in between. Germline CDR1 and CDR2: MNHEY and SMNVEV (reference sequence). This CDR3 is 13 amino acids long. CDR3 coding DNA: TGTGCCAGCGCAACGGGGGGGCACAACACCATATATTTT. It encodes CASATGGHNTIYF.

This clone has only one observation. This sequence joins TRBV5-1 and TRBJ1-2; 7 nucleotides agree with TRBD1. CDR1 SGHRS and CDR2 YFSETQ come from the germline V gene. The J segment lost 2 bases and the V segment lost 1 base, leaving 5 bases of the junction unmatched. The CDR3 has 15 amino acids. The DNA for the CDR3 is TGCGCCAGCAGCTTGAGGCAGGGGGGAAACTATGGCTACACCTTC. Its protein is CASSLRQGGNYGYTF. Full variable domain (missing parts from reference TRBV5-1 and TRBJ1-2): KAGVTQTPRYLIKTRGQQVTLSCSPISGHRSVSWYQQTPGQGLQFLFEYFSETQRNKGNFPGRFSGRQFSNSRSEMNVSTLELGDSALYLCASSLRQGGNYGYTFGSGTRLTVV.

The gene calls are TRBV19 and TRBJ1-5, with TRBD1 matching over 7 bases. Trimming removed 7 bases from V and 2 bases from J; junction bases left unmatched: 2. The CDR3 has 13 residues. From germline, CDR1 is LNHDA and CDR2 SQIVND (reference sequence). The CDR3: CASIGGGNQPQHF. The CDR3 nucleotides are TGTGCCAGTATAGGGGGCGGCAATCAGCCCCAGCATTTT.

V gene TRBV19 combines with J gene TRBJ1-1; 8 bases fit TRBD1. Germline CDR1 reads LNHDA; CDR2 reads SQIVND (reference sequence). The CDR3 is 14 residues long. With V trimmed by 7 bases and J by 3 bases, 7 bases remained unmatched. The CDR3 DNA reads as TGTGCCAGTACCGGACAGGGCTTATACACTGAAGCTTTCTTT. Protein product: CASTGQGLYTEAFF. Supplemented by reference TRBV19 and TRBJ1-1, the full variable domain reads DGGITQSPKYLFRKEGQNVTLSCEQNLNHDAMYWYRQDPGQGLRLIYYSQIVNDFQKGDIAEGYSVSREKKESFPLTVTSAQKNPTAFYLCASTGQGLYTEAFFGQGTRLTVV.

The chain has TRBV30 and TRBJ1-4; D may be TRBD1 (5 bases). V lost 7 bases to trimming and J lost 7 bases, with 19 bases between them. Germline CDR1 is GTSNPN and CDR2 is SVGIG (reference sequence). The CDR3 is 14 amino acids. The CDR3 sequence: CASSGVGGFEKLFF. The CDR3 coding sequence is TGTGCCTCCTCCGGGGTCGGGGGTTTTGAAAAACTGTTTTTT.

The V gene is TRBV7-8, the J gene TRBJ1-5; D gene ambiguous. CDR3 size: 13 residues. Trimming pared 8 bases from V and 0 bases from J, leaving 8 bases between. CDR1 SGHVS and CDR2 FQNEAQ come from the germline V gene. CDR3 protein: CASGLFSNQPQHF. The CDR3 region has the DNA TGTGCCAGCGGACTGTTTAGCAATCAGCCCCAGCATTTT.

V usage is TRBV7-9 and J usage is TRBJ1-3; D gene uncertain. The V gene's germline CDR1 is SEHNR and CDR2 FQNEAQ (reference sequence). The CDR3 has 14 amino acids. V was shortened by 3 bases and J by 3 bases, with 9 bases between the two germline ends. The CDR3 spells CASSFSGIGNTIYF. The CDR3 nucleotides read TGTGCCAGCAGCTTTTCCGGGATTGGAAACACCATATATTTT.

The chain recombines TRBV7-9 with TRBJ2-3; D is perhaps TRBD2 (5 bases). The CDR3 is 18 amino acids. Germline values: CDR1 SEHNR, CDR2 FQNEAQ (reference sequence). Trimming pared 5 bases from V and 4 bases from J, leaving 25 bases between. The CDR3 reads CASSPPRWGELSSDTQYF. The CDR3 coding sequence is TGTGCCAGCAGCCCCCCCCGATGGGGAGAGTTATCGTCAGATACGCAGTATTTT.